These 3 T cell receptor beta chains came from one sample sequenced in a study of blood T cell repertoires in COVID-19. The table came from immunoSEQ multiplex PCR; TCRdb's copy has only in-frame clones and leaves some out. This table holds more than 300,000 clones, around 90% found once. The sample consisted of PBMCs or T cells enriched from blood (not recorded which). The receptor set was obtained from a woman under 30 who had recovered from COVID-19.

This clone was seen a handful of times. The chain combines TRBV2 with TRBJ2-3, with D unclear. CDR3 length equals 13 residues. Trimming removed 5 bases at V and 2 bases at J, with 8 bases between. The germline CDR1 and CDR2 sequences are SNHLY and FYNNEI. The CDR3 DNA reads TGTGCCAGCAGTTACTACTTCACAGATACGCAGTATTTT. As protein: CASSYYFTDTQYF.

The rearrangement uses TRBV5-1 and TRBJ1-6, with 9 bases aligning to TRBD1. Trimming cost V 4 bases and J 10 bases; bases outside gene matches: 15. From germline, CDR1 is SGHRS and CDR2 YFSETQ. The length of the CDR3 is 17 residues. The CDR3 DNA sequence: TGCGCCAGCAGCCCAGCGGGACAGGGATTTCAGGGATCACCCCTCCACTTT. The encoded protein is CASSPAGQGFQGSPLHF.

The J gene is TRBJ1-4, the V gene TRBV29-1, with D hard to call. The CDR3 is 12 residues long. Germline CDR1 reads SQVTM; CDR2 reads ANQGSEA. V lost 7 bases and J 10 bases, leaving 16 bases between the germline ends. The CDR3 coding sequence is TGCAGCGCGACGCGGGGAGGTGGAAAACTGTTTTTT. Protein product: CSATRGGGKLFF. Together with reference TRBV29-1 and TRBJ1-4, the CDR3 gives the full variable domain: SAVISQKPSRDICQRGTSLTIQCQVDSQVTMMFWYRQQPGQSLTLIATANQGSEATYESGFVIDKFPISRPNLTFSTLTVSNMSPEDSSIYLCSATRGGGKLFFGSGTQLSVL.